This T cell receptor beta chain was sequenced for a study of T-cell reconstitution after alpha-beta-depleted transplantation in children. This clonotype has only a few counts. This CDR3 is 16 amino acids long. V trimming: 6 bases; J trimming: 5 bases; junction bases outside the gene matches: 11. Preparation of the TCRbeta library was carried out with unique molecular identifiers. TCRdb processed the PCR reads anew with MiXCR; each CDR3 protein has one entry. Found here are 45,000 or so distinct CDR3 sequences, 40% to 65% of them singletons; the top ten hold 30% to 40%. The TCR originated in a boy less than two years old with SCID, due to receive a stem cell transplant. Sequencing was performed on peripheral blood, taken before TCRalphabeta/CD19-depleted stem cell transplant. The chain is built from TRBV12-3 or TRBV12-4 and TRBJ2-1; 9 bases fit TRBD2. The CDR3 loop is CASSAPRRLADNEQFF. The CDR3 nucleotides read TGTGCCAGCAGCGCCCCCAGGCGACTAGCGGACAATGAGCAGTTCTTC.